This is a list of T cell receptor beta chains from one sample in a study of OX40 agonist ivuxolimab in advanced cancers. The assay was immunoSEQ multiplex PCR, and TCRdb's table has in-frame clones only and misses some. The sample has over 30,000 clones, about 87% seen once. Sequenced material: CD4+ or CD8+ T cells sorted from blood, taken in a trial of the OX40 agonist ivuxolimab. These receptors were collected from an adult with an advanced solid tumor such as melanoma, head and neck, liver or kidney cancer. CDR3s include the opening cysteine and the closing phenylalanine or tryptophan. D genes are given only for firm matches. Size tells how often a clone was seen (once, few, many) or the class of an expanded clone, and some rows leave it out.

size	V	D	J	DNA	CDR3
NA	TRBV2	TRBD2	TRBJ2-5	TGTGCCAGCCTGAGCCTCATTCTAGCGGGGATAGAGACCCAGTACTTC	CASLSLILAGIETQYF
few	TRBV18	NA	TRBJ2-5	TGTGCCAGCTCACCACCGTCGGAGACCCAGTACTTC	CASSPPSETQYF
NA	TRBV7-9	NA	TRBJ1-5	TGTGCCAGCAGACGGGACAGCAATCAGCCCCAGCATTTT	CASRRDSNQPQHF
few	TRBV29-1	TRBD2	TRBJ2-7	TGCAGCGTTGAAGCCCTAGCGGGAAGCGAGCAGTACTTC	CSVEALAGSEQYF
NA	TRBV5-4	NA	TRBJ2-7	TGTGCCAGCAGCTCATATCAGGGCAACGAGCAGTACTTC	CASSSYQGNEQYF
NA	TRBV12-5	NA	TRBJ2-2	TGTGCTAGTGAGAAGATGGGGACACCCGGGGAGCTGTTTTTT	CASEKMGTPGELFF
NA	TRBV7-2	TRBD2	TRBJ2-1	TGTGCCAGCAGCGTGCGGGGGGGCAACGATGAGCAGTTCTTC	CASSVRGGNDEQFF
few	TRBV7-8	NA	TRBJ2-1	TGTGCCAGCAGCTTAATTCGCGGGGTATACAATGAGCAGTTCTTC	CASSLIRGVYNEQFF
NA	TRBV28	TRBD2	TRBJ2-2	TGTGCCAGCAGCCGATACCCGATTTCGGGACTAGCAAGAAACACCGGGGAGCTGTTTTTT	CASSRYPISGLARNTGELFF
NA	TRBV19	NA	TRBJ2-7	TGTGCCAGTAGAAGCAAGGGACATGTTTCCTCCTACGAGCAGTACTTC	CASRSKGHVSSYEQYF
NA	TRBV4-1	NA	TRBJ1-4	TGCGCCAGCAGCCAGCCCTGGCAGACTAATGAAAAACTGTTTTTT	CASSQPWQTNEKLFF
NA	TRBV11-2	NA	TRBJ2-1	TGTGCCAGCAGCTTCCCCAGATACAGCTCCTACAATGAGCAGTTCTTC	CASSFPRYSSYNEQFF
NA	TRBV7-2	NA	TRBJ1-5	TGTGCCAGCAGCTTAGCGCGGGGGGGCAATCAGCCCCAGCATTTT	CASSLARGGNQPQHF
NA	TRBV7-2	NA	TRBJ1-2	TGTGCCAGCAGCCCCGGGACGGCGAACTATGGCTACACCTTC	CASSPGTANYGYTF
NA	TRBV19	NA	TRBJ1-6	TGTGCCAGTAGTCCCGGACAGCCACCATCACCCCTCCACTTT	CASSPGQPPSPLHF
NA	TRBV7-6	TRBD2	TRBJ2-3	TGTGCCAGCAGCGTGTCCGGGACTAGCGGGGGTAATACGCAGTATTTT	CASSVSGTSGGNTQYF
NA	TRBV2	NA	TRBJ1-3	TGTGCCAGCAGTGAGCCCAGGGGAAACACCATATATTTT	CASSEPRGNTIYF
NA	TRBV2	TRBD1	TRBJ1-6	TGTGCCAGCAGTCCCCATAGAGCCGGGACAGGGAATTCACCCCTCCACTTT	CASSPHRAGTGNSPLHF
NA	TRBV6-5	NA	TRBJ2-3	TGTGCCAGCACGAAACAAAGCACAGATACGCAGTATTTT	CASTKQSTDTQYF
NA	TRBV5-4	NA	TRBJ2-1	TGTGCCAGCAGCTTCAGGGACAACAATGAGCAGTTCTTC	CASSFRDNNEQFF
once	TRBV5-5	TRBD1	TRBJ1-5	TGTGCCAGCAGCCCCGGGACAGGGGCGAACAATCAGCCCCAGCATTTT	CASSPGTGANNQPQHF
NA	TRBV11-2	NA	TRBJ2-7	TGTGCCAGCAGCCCCCGGGGCCCCTACGAGCAGTACTTC	CASSPRGPYEQYF
NA	TRBV7-8	TRBD2	TRBJ2-1	TGTGCCAGCAGCTTAGGTAATAGCGGGAGGGCGGTCCACAATGAGCAGTTCTTC	CASSLGNSGRAVHNEQFF
NA	TRBV9	TRBD1	TRBJ1-3	TGTGCCAGCAGCGCTCCCCGAAGGACAGGGTCTGGAAACACCATATATTTT	CASSAPRRTGSGNTIYF
NA	TRBV19	NA	TRBJ2-3	TGTGCCAGTACCCCCATCGGGGTCCCAGATACGCAGTATTTT	CASTPIGVPDTQYF
NA	TRBV7-2	NA	TRBJ2-5	TGTGCCAGCAGCCCCCGCGCGACTTCTACGCAGGGGCAGTACTTC	CASSPRATSTQGQYF